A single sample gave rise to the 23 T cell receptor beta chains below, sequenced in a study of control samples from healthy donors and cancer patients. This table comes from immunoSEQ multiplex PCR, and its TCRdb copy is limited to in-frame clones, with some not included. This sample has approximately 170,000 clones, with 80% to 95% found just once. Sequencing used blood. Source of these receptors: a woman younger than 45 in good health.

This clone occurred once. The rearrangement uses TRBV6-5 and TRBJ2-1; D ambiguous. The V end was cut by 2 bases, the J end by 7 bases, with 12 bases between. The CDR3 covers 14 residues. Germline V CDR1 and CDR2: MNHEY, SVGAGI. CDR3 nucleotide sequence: TGTGCCAGCAGTTACGGGGAACTCCATAATGAGCAGTTCTTC. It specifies CASSYGELHNEQFF.

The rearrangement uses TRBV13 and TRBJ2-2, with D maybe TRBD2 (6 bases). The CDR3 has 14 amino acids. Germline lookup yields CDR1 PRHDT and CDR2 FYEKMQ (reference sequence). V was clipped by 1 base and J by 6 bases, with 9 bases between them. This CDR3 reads CASSLALAAGELFF. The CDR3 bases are TGTGCCAGCAGCTTAGCACTAGCAGCCGGGGAGCTGTTTTTT.

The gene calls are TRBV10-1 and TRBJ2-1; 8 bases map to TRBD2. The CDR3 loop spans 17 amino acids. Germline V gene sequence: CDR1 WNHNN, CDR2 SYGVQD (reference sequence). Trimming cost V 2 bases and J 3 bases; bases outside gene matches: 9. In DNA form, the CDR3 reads TGCGCCAGCAGTGAGGTGGGACTAGGTCCTGACTACAATGAGCAGTTCTTC. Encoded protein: CASSEVGLGPDYNEQFF.

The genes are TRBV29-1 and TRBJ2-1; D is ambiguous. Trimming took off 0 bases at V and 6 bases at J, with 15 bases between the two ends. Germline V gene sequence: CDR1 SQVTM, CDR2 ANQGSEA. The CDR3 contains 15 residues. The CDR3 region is CSVEELLSAFNEQFF. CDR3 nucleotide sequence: TGCAGCGTTGAAGAGCTCTTAAGTGCATTCAATGAGCAGTTCTTC.

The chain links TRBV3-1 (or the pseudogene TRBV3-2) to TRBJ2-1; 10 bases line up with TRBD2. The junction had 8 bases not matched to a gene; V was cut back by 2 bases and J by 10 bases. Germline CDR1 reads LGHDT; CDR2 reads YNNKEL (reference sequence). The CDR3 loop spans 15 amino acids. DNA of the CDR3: TGTGCCAGCAGCCAAAGCGGGAGGGGGAGGGCGGAGCAGTTCTTC. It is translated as CASSQSGRGRAEQFF.

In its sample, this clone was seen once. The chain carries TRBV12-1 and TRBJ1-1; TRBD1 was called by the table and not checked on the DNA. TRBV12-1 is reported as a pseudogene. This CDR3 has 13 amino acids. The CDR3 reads CASSSRGATEAFF. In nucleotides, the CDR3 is TGTGCCAGCAGCTCCAGGGGGGCCACTGAAGCTTTCTTT.

The CDR3 bases are TGTGCCAGCAGTTTCACGACTAGCGGGAGCCCGATTTACGAGCAGTACTTC. Protein: CASSFTTSGSPIYEQYF. This chain uses TRBV6-2 or TRBV6-3 with TRBJ2-7; TRBD2 matches at 12 bases. With 4 bases clipped from V and 4 bases from J, the junction kept 11 bases outside the gene matches. Germline V lookup: CDR1 MNHEY, CDR2 SVGEGT. The CDR3 runs 17 residues.

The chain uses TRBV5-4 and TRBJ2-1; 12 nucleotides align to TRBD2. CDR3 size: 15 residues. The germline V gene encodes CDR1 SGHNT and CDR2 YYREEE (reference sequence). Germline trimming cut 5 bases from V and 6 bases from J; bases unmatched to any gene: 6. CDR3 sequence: CASSSTSGRLNEQFF. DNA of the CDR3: TGTGCCAGCAGTTCGACTAGCGGGAGACTCAATGAGCAGTTCTTC.

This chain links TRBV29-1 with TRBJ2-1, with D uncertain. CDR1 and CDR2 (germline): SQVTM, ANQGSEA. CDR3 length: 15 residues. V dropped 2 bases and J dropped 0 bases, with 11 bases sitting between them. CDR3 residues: CSVENKWSSYNEQFF. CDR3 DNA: TGCAGCGTTGAAAACAAGTGGAGCTCCTACAATGAGCAGTTCTTC.

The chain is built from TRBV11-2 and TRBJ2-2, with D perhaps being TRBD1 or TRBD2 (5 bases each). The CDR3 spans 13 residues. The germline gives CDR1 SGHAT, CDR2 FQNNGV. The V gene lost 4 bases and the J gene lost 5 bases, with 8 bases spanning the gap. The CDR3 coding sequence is TGTGCCAGCAGCTCGGGACGGACCGGGGAGCTGTTTTTT. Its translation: CASSSGRTGELFF.

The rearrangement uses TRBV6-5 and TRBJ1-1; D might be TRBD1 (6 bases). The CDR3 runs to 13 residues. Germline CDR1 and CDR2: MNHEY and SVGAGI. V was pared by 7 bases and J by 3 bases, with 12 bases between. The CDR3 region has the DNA TGTGCCAGCACCTCTTACAGGGACACTGAAGCTTTCTTT. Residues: CASTSYRDTEAFF.

The CDR3 region is CASSFLPRLADAYNEQFF. The CDR3 DNA reads TGTGCCAGCAGCTTCCTCCCTCGACTAGCTGACGCCTACAATGAGCAGTTCTTC. The chain couples TRBV7-2 to TRBJ2-1; 7 bases fit TRBD2. CDR1 is SGHTA, CDR2 FQGNSA, per germline. Trimming removed 3 bases from V and 2 bases from J; junction bases left unmatched: 13. The CDR3 consists of 18 residues.

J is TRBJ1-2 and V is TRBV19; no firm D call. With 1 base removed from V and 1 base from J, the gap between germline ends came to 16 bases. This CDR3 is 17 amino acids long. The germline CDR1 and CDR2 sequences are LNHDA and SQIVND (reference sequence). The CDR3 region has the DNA TGTGCCAGTAGTATAGCGTTCAGGCCGGAGAATAACTATGGCTACACCTTC. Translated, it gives CASSIAFRPENNYGYTF.

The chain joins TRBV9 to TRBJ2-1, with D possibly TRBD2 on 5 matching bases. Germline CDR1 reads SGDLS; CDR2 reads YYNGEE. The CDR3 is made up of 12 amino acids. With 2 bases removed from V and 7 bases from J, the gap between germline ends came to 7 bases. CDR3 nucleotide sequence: TGTGCCAGCAGCGTTACTAGGAATGAGCAGTTCTTC. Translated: CASSVTRNEQFF.

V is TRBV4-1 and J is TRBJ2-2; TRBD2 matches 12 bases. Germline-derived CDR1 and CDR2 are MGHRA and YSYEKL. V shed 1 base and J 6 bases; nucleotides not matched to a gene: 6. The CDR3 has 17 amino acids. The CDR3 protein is CASSQGGTSGPPGELFF. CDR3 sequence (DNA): TGCGCCAGCAGCCAAGGAGGGACTAGCGGGCCTCCCGGGGAGCTGTTTTTT.

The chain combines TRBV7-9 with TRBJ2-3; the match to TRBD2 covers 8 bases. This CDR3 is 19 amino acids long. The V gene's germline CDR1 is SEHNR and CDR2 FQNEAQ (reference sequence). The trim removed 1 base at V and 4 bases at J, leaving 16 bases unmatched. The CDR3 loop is CASSLDLEDSGTLADTQYF. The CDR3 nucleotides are TGTGCCAGCAGCTTAGACCTTGAAGATAGCGGGACATTAGCAGATACGCAGTATTTT.

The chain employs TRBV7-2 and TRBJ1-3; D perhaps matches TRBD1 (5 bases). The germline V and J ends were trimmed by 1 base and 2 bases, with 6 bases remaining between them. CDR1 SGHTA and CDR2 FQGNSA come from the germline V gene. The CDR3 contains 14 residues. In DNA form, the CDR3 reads TGTGCCAGCAGCTTAGGACAGACTGGAAACACCATATATTTT. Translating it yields CASSLGQTGNTIYF.

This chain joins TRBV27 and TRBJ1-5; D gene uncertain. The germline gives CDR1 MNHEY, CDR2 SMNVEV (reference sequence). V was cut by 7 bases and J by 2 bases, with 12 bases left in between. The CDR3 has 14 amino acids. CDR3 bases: TGTGCCAGCAAGACATCTTGGGGCAATCAGCCCCAGCATTTT. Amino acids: CASKTSWGNQPQHF.

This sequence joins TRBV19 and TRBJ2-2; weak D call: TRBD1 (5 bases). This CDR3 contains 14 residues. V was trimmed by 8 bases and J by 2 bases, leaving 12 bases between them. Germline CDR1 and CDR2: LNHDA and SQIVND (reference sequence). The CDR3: CASGRVINTGELFF. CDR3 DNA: TGTGCCAGTGGCAGGGTAATCAACACCGGGGAGCTGTTTTTT.

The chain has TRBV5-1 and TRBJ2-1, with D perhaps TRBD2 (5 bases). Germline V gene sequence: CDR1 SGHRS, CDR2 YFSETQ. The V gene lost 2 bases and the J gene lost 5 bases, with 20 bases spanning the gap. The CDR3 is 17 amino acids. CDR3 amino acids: CASSFREVGSVNNEQFF. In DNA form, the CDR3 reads TGCGCCAGCAGCTTTAGAGAAGTGGGTAGCGTTAACAATGAGCAGTTCTTC. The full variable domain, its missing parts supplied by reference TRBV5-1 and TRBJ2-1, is KAGVTQTPRYLIKTRGQQVTLSCSPISGHRSVSWYQQTPGQGLQFLFEYFSETQRNKGNFPGRFSGRQFSNSRSEMNVSTLELGDSALYLCASSFREVGSVNNEQFFGPGTRLTVL.

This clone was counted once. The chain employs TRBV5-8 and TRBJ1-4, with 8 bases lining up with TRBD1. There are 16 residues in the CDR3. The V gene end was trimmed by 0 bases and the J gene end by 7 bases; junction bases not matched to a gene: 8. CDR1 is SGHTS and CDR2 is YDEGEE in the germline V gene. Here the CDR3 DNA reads TGTGCCAGCAGCTTGGGGGTTCGACAGGGGTTTGAAAAACTGTTTTTT. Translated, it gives CASSLGVRQGFEKLFF.

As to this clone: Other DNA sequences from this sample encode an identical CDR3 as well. CDR3 DNA: TGTGCCAGCAGCCCAAGGTTAGCGGCCTACAATGAGCAGTTCTTC. This sequence encodes CASSPRLAAYNEQFF. The chain has TRBV3-1 (or the pseudogene TRBV3-2) and TRBJ2-1; possible D gene TRBD2, 6 bases. Trimming removed 4 bases from V and 2 bases from J, with 12 bases in between. Germline-derived CDR1 and CDR2 are LGHDT and YNNKEL (reference sequence). The CDR3 covers 15 residues.

CDR3 sequence: CASSLLAGVGEQFF. The CDR3 DNA reads as TGTGCCAGTAGCCTACTAGCGGGAGTAGGTGAGCAGTTCTTC. The chain uses TRBV19 and TRBJ2-1, with 11 bases fitting TRBD2. The CDR3 is made up of 14 amino acids. Germline lookup yields CDR1 LNHDA and CDR2 SQIVND (reference sequence). Unmatched junction bases numbered 7, after V lost 6 bases and J lost 9 bases.